The 21 T cell receptor beta chains reported below all come from one sample, sequenced in a study of T cell responses to AZD1222 COVID-19 vaccine. Libraries were prepared by immunoSEQ multiplex PCR; TCRdb keeps only in-frame clonotypes and omits some of them. The sample has about 68,000 clones, 86% seen once; the top ten hold 2% to 2.5%. Specimen: peripheral blood, collected on day 0 of AZD1222 vaccination. The receptor set was obtained from an adult in good health.

The V call is TRBV11-1, the J call TRBJ1-4; the D is unclear. The CDR3 contains 15 residues. The V and J ends lost 5 bases and 4 bases respectively, with 14 bases between them. From germline, CDR1 is SGHAT and CDR2 FQDESV (reference sequence). CDR3 residues: CASSDPRVSNEKLFF. For the CDR3, the DNA is TGTGCCAGCAGCGACCCTAGAGTGAGTAATGAAAAACTGTTTTTT.

This chain links TRBV28 with TRBJ1-5; TRBD1 is a possible D gene (5 bases). In germline, CDR1 is MDHEN, CDR2 SYDVKM. There are 12 residues in the CDR3. Trimming left V 9 bases short and J 6 bases short, with 12 bases between. CDR3 loop: CASLQGSQPQHF. CDR3 in DNA: TGTGCCAGTCTGCAGGGTAGTCAGCCCCAGCATTTT.

The chain joins TRBV2 to TRBJ2-7; D call uncertain. V lost 7 bases and J lost 0, with 16 bases in between. Germline V lookup: CDR1 SNHLY, CDR2 FYNNEI. This CDR3 is 15 amino acids long. CDR3 region: CASTETGLGSYEQYF. CDR3 DNA: TGTGCCAGCACCGAGACCGGGTTAGGCTCCTACGAGCAGTACTTC.

V gene TRBV6-2 or TRBV6-3 combines with J gene TRBJ2-3, with TRBD2 identical over 11 bases. CDR3 length: 15 amino acids. V was pared by 5 bases and J by 3 bases, with 4 bases of the junction left unmatched. Germline loops: CDR1 MNHEY, CDR2 SVGEGT. CDR3 amino acids: CASSTGLAGTDTQYF. CDR3 nucleotides: TGTGCCAGCAGTACAGGACTAGCGGGTACAGATACGCAGTATTTT.

V is TRBV7-2 and J is TRBJ2-1; 12 nucleotides match TRBD2. The CDR3 contains 15 residues. J gave up 5 bases and V 4 bases, and 3 bases lay outside the gene matches. Germline V lookup: CDR1 SGHTA, CDR2 FQGNSA. The CDR3 here is CASSSSGRGNNEQFF. CDR3 nucleotide sequence: TGTGCCAGCAGCTCTAGCGGGAGGGGGAACAATGAGCAGTTCTTC.

The chain carries TRBV11-3 and TRBJ2-3, with D possibly matching TRBD1 (5 bases). The length of the CDR3 is 14 residues. Germline loops: CDR1 SGHNT, CDR2 YENEEA. Trimming took 1 base from V and 1 from J, leaving 6 bases between them. The CDR3 loop is CASSLGRGTDTQYF. CDR3 nucleotides: TGTGCCAGCAGCTTAGGCAGGGGCACAGATACGCAGTATTTT.

The rearrangement links TRBV9 to TRBJ2-7; TRBD1 aligns across 10 bases. Per germline, CDR1 SGDLS and CDR2 YYNGEE. Trimming cost V 4 bases and J 3 bases; bases outside gene matches: 10. This CDR3 has 16 amino acids. The CDR3 DNA sequence: TGTGCCAGCAGCCATCGACAGGGGGCGGTACACTACGAGCAGTACTTC. Its translation: CASSHRQGAVHYEQYF.

The chain recombines TRBV6-5 with TRBJ2-7; 9 positions match TRBD2. Germline loops: CDR1 MNHEY, CDR2 SVGAGI. Unmatched junction bases numbered 4, after V lost 5 bases and J lost 2 bases. The CDR3 contains 14 residues. The chain's CDR3 is CASSPLAGPYEQYF. The CDR3 DNA reads as TGTGCCAGCAGTCCACTAGCGGGCCCCTACGAGCAGTACTTC.

The rearrangement uses TRBV10-3 and TRBJ1-1; D may be TRBD1 (5 bases). CDR1 is ENHRY, CDR2 SYGVKD, per germline. Trimming left V 11 bases short and J 0 bases short, with 13 bases between. This CDR3 spans 13 amino acids. CDR3 nucleotide sequence: TGTGCCGTCAAGAGACAGTTGAACACTGAAGCTTTCTTT. It encodes CAVKRQLNTEAFF.

V is TRBV28 and J is TRBJ2-2; no firm D call. The germline CDR1 and CDR2 sequences are MDHEN and SYDVKM. Trimming pared 10 bases from V and 3 bases from J, leaving 12 bases between. This CDR3 has 13 amino acids. The CDR3 loop reads CATLRLDTGELFF. Written as DNA, the CDR3 is TGTGCCACCCTGAGGTTGGACACCGGGGAGCTGTTTTTT.

V and J are TRBV7-2 and TRBJ1-4; 9 nucleotides agree with TRBD1. CDR1 is SGHTA, CDR2 FQGNSA, per germline. The CDR3 runs 19 residues. Germline trimming cut 0 bases from V and 2 bases from J; bases unmatched to any gene: 10. Here the CDR3 reads CASSLAGTGMVGTNEKLFF. The CDR3 coding sequence is TGTGCCAGCAGCTTAGCGGGGACAGGGATGGTTGGGACTAATGAAAAACTGTTTTTT.

Written as DNA, the CDR3 is TGTGCCAGCAGCCAAGTACCGGACTCTAGCAATCAGCCCCAGCATTTT. This codes for CASSQVPDSSNQPQHF. The J gene is TRBJ1-5, the V gene TRBV3-1 (or the pseudogene TRBV3-2); D is ambiguous. CDR3 length: 16 amino acids. Germline lookup yields CDR1 LGHDT and CDR2 YNNKEL (reference sequence). Trimming left V 1 base short and J 0 bases short, with 10 bases between.

The rearrangement links TRBV23-1 to TRBJ1-6; 9 nucleotides agree with TRBD1. TRBV23-1 is classed as an ORF, of uncertain function. J was trimmed by 7 bases and V by 6 bases; bases with no gene match: 4. The CDR3 has 14 residues. The CDR3 loop is CASRRTGENSPLHF. CDR3 DNA sequence: TGCGCCAGCAGGAGGACAGGGGAGAATTCACCCCTCCACTTT.

The table lists this clone with a count of one. The chain uses TRBV3-1 (or the pseudogene TRBV3-2) and TRBJ1-1; D perhaps matches TRBD1 (5 bases). The CDR3 loop spans 15 amino acids. Germline CDR1 is LGHDT and CDR2 is YNNKEL (reference sequence). V lost 1 base, J lost 4 bases, and 13 bases lay in between. This CDR3 is CASSQGPGGGTEAFF. Here the CDR3 DNA reads TGTGCCAGCAGCCAAGGTCCCGGGGGTGGCACTGAAGCTTTCTTT.

The rearrangement joins TRBV30 to TRBJ2-5; 11 bases line up with TRBD2. This CDR3 region has 14 residues. Looked up from germline, CDR1 is GTSNPN and CDR2 is SVGIG (reference sequence). V lost 4 bases and J lost 5; bases outside the gene matches: 6. Here the CDR3 reads CAWIVAGGGETQYF. The DNA for the CDR3 is TGTGCCTGGATAGTAGCGGGAGGGGGGGAGACCCAGTACTTC.

CDR3 sequence reads: CASSSSLAGVSEQFF. CDR3 coding DNA: TGTGCCAGCAGCTCAAGTTTAGCGGGAGTAAGTGAGCAGTTCTTC. The chain recombines TRBV7-3 with TRBJ2-1, with 9 bases lining up with TRBD2. After removal of 4 bases from V and 9 bases from J, the junction contained 10 bases not matched to a gene. In germline, CDR1 is SGHTA, CDR2 FQGTGA. The CDR3 has 15 amino acids.

The V call is TRBV3-1 (or the pseudogene TRBV3-2), the J call TRBJ1-2; possibly TRBD1 for D (6 bases). V was trimmed by 4 bases and J by 2 bases, leaving 20 bases between them. The CDR3 runs 17 residues. The germline V gene encodes CDR1 LGHDT and CDR2 YNNKEL (reference sequence). In DNA, the CDR3 is TGTGCCAGCAGCCGTCCGTTGGATCCAGGGGAGAACTATGGCTACACCTTC. Translated: CASSRPLDPGENYGYTF.

The chain couples TRBV21-1 to TRBJ1-5; TRBD1 is taken as the D call from the table, unchecked against the DNA. TRBV21-1 is a documented pseudogene. This CDR3 spans 17 amino acids. DNA for the CDR3: TGTGCCAGCAGCAAAGGAGGTTCTGACAGGGGAAGGCAGCCCCAGCATTTT. Translating gives CASSKGGSDRGRQPQHF.

V and J are TRBV7-8 and TRBJ1-2; TRBD1 matches at 8 bases. CDR1 and CDR2 (germline): SGHVS, FQNEAQ. There are 17 residues in the CDR3. The V segment lost 5 bases and the J segment 4 bases; nucleotides outside the gene matches: 15. The CDR3 sequence: CASSLWTGPNIAYGYTF. For the CDR3, the DNA is TGTGCCAGCAGCCTTTGGACAGGGCCTAATATTGCCTATGGCTACACCTTC.

This clone was observed a single time. This chain uses TRBV20-1 with TRBJ1-2; D unclear. Per germline, CDR1 DFQATT and CDR2 SNEGSKA (reference sequence). V was clipped by 2 bases and J by 4 bases, with 5 bases between them. CDR3 length equals 11 residues. CDR3 region: CSARSLYGYTF. In DNA form, the CDR3 reads TGCAGTGCTAGAAGTCTCTATGGCTACACCTTC.

V and J are TRBV6-5 and TRBJ2-1; D ambiguous. The CDR3 runs 14 residues. V shed 0 bases and J shed 3 bases, with 6 bases lying between them. Germline loops: CDR1 MNHEY, CDR2 SVGAGI. Here the CDR3 reads CASSYSSDYNEQFF. CDR3 coding DNA: TGTGCCAGCAGTTACTCTTCTGACTACAATGAGCAGTTCTTC.